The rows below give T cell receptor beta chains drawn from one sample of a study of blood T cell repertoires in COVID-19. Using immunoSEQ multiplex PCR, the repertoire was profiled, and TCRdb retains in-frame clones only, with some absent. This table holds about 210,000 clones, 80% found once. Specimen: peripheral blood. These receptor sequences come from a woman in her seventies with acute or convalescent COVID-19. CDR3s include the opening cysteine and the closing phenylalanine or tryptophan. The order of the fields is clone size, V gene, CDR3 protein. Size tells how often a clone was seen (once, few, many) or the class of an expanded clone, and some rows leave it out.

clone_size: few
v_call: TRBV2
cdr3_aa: CASSEAPRGGYTF

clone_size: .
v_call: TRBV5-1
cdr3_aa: CASSLEGASISEQFF

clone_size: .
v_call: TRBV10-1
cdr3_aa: CASSDRQGLTGELFF

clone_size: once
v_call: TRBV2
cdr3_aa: CASHTWDRGPQRGISPLHF

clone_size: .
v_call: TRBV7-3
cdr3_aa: CASSVTGTSGYNEQFF

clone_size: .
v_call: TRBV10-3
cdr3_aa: CAISGQGRTEAFF

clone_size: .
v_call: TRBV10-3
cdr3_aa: CAITPEGTDTQYF

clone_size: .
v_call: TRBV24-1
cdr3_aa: CATSALTSGTYNEQFF

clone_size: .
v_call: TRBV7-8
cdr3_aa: CASSLGRGGLNYGYTF

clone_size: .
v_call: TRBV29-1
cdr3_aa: CSVERRGTNNEQFF

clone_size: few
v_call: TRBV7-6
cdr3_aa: CASGGGTYIVPQHF

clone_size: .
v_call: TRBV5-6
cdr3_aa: CASSRGGELFF

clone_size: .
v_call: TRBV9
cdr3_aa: CASSVAGTGNEQFF

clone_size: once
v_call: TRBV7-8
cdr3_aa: CASSVQGVSYNEQFF

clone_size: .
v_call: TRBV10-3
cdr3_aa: CAIKLGTAAADTQYF

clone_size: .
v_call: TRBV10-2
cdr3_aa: CASSLGVYEQYF

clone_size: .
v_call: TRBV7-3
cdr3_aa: CASSLTAGGELFF

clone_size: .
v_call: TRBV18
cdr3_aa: CASSPVGGGETQYF

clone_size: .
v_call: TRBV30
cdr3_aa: CAWSVGQGAIYEQYF

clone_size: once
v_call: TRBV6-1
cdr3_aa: CASSEWGRTGELFF

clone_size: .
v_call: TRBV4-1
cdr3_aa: CASSLTLRQETQYF

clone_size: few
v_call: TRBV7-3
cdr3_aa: CASSLRGGGDGFNSPLHF

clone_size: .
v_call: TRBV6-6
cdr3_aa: CASSYGGQINSPLHF

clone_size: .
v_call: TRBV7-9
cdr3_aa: CASSFRGQGVWETQYF

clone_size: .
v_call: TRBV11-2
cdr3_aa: CASSSTGLISGADTQYF

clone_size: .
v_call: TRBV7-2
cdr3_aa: CASSFPTGTTYEQYF

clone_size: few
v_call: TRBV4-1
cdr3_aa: CASSQDSLTGGDATNEKLFF

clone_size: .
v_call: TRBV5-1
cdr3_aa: CASSLTSGADTQYF

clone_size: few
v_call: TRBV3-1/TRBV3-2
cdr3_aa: CASSQDRQGRNYGYTF

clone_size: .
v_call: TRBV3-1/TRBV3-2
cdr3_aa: CASRSGQVLETQYF

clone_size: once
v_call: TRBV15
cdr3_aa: CATSNSYSYNEQFF

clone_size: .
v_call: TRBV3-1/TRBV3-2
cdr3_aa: CASSQRSGGQETQYF

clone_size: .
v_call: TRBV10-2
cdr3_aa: CASSESFGYTGELFF

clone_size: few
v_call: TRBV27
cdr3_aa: CASSPPSRGEAFF

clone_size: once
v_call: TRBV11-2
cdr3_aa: CASSFGWAKYNSPLHF

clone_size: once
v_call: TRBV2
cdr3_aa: CASGTGSLINIQYF

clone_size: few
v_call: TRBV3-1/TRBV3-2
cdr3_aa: CARRGTISRLAKGAWDYEQYF

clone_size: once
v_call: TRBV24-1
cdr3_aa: CATSPTGSSYEQYF

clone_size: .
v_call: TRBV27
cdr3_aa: CASSPIAGGFSYEQYF

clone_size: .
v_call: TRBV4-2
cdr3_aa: CASSQEGGEAFF

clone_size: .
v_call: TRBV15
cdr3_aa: CATSRDPGADTQYF

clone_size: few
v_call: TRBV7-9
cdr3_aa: CASRSTGNHGEQYF

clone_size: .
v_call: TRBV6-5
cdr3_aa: CASRSEGARNEQFF

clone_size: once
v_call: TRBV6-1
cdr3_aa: CASSERGTTGTDTQYF

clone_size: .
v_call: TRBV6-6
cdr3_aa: CASTLTVGSYYGYTF

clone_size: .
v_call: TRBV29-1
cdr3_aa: CSARLAGVYEQYF

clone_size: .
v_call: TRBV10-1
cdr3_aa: CASSDGTGNEKLFF

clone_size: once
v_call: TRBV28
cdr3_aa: CASSPGQYNSPLHF

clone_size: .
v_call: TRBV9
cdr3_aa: CASSVDGEVGEQYF

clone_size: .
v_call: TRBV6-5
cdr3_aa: CASSTRVTGLAEAFF

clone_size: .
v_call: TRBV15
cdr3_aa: CATSNRNGGPETQYF

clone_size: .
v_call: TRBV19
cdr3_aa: CASSLQGASEAFF